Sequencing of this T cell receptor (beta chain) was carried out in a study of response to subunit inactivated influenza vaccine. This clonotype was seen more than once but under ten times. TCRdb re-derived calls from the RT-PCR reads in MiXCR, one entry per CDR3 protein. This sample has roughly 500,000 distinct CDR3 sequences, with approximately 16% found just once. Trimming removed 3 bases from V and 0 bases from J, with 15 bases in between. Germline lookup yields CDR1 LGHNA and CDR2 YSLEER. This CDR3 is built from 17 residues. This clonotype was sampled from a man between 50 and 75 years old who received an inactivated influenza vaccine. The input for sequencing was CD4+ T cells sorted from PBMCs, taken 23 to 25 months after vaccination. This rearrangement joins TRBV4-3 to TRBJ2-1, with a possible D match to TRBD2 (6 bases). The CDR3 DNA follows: TGCGCCAGCAGCCAGCCACAGGAGGGTTTCTCCTACAATGAGCAGTTCTTC. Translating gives CASSQPQEGFSYNEQFF.